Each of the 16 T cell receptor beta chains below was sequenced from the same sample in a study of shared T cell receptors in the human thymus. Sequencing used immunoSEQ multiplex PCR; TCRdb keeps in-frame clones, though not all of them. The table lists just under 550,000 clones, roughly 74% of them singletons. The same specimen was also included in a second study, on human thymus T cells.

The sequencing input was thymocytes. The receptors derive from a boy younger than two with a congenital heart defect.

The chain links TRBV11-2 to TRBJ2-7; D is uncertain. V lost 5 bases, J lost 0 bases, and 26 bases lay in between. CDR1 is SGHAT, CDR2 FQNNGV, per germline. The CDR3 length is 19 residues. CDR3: CASSPGWWSPPTDSYEQYF. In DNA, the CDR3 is TGTGCCAGCAGCCCCGGGTGGTGGTCCCCTCCAACGGACTCCTACGAGCAGTACTTC.

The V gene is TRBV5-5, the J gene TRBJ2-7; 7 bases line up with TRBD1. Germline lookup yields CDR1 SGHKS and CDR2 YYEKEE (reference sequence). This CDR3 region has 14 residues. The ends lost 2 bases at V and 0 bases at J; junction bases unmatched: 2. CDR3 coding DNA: TGTGCCAGCAGCTTAGGGACAGCCTCCTACGAGCAGTACTTC. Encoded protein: CASSLGTASYEQYF.

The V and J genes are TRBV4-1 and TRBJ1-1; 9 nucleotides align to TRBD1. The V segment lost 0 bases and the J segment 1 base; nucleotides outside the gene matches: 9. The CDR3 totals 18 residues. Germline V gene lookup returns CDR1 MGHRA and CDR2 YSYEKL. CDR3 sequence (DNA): TGCGCCAGCAGCCAAGATGGGGACAGGGAAGATTGGAACACTGAAGCTTTCTTT. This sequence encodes CASSQDGDREDWNTEAFF.

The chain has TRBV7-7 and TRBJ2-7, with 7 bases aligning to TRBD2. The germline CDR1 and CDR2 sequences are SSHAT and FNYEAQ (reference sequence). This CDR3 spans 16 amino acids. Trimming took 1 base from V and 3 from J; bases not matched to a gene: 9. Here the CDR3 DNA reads TGTGCCAGCAGCTTAGTAAGGCGGGAGCGGGGCTACGAGCAGTACTTC. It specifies CASSLVRRERGYEQYF.

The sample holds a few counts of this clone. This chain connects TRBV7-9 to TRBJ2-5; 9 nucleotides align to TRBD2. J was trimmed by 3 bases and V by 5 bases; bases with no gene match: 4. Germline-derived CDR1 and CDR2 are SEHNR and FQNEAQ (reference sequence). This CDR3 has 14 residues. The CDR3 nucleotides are TGTGCCAGCAGCCCCGGACTAGCGAAAGAGACCCAGTACTTC. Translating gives CASSPGLAKETQYF.

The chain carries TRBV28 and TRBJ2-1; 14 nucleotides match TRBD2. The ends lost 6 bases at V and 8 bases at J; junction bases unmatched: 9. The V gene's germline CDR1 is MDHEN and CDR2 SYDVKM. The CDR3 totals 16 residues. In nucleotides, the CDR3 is TGTGCCAGCAGGGGAGGGACTAGCGGGAGTTTCGATGAGCAGTTCTTC. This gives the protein CASRGGTSGSFDEQFF.

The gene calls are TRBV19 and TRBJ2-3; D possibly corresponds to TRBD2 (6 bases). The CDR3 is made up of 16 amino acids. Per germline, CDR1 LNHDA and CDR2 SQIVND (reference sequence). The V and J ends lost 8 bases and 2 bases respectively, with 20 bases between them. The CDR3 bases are TGTGCCAGTTCCTTCCGGAGGGGCACCTACACAGATACGCAGTATTTT. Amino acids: CASSFRRGTYTDTQYF.

CDR3 DNA sequence: TGCGCCAGCAGCCACACGTTCGCGGACTATGGCTACACCTTC. The encoded protein is CASSHTFADYGYTF. The V gene is TRBV5-1, the J gene TRBJ1-2; no clear D. The CDR3 is made up of 14 amino acids. The germline gives CDR1 SGHRS, CDR2 YFSETQ. V lost 4 bases and J lost 3, with 13 bases in between.

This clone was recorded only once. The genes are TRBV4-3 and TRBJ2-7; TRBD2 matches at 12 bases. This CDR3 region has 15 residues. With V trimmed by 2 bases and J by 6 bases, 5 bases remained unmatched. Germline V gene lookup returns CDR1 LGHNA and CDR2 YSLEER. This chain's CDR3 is CASSQIPGLAGEQYF. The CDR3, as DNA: TGCGCCAGCAGCCAAATTCCGGGACTAGCGGGCGAGCAGTACTTC.

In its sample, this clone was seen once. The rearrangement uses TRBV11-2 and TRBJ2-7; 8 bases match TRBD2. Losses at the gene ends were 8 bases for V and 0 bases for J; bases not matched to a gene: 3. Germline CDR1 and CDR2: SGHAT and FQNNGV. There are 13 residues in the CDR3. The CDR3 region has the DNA TGTGCCAGCCGGGGGGGGCCCTCCTACGAGCAGTACTTC. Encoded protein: CASRGGPSYEQYF.

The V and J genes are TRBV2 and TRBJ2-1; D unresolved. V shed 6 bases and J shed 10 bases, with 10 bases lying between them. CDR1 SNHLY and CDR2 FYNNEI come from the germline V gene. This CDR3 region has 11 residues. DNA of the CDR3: TGTGCCAGCAGAACTCGGCGGGAGCAGTTCTTC. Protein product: CASRTRREQFF.

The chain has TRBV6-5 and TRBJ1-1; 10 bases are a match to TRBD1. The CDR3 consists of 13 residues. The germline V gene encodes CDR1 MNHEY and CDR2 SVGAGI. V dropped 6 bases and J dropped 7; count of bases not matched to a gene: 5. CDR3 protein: CASRSTGGGEAFF. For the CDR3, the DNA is TGTGCCAGCAGATCGACAGGGGGCGGTGAAGCTTTCTTT.

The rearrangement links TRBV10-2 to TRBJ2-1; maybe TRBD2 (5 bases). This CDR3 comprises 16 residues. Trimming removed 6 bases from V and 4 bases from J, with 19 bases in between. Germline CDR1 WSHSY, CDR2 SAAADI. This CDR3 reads CASRDPQAELYNEQFF. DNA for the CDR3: TGCGCCAGCAGGGACCCTCAAGCGGAACTATACAATGAGCAGTTCTTC.

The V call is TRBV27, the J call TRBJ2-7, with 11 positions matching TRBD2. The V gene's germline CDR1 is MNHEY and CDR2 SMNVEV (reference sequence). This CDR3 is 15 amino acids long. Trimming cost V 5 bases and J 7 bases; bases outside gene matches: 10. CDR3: CASSILTSGMREQYF. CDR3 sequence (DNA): TGTGCCAGCAGTATTTTGACTAGCGGGATGAGGGAGCAGTACTTC.

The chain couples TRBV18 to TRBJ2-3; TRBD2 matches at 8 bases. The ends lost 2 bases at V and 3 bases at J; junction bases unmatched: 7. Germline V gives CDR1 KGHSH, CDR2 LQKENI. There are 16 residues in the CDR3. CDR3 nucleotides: TGTGCCAGCTCACCAGGAAGCGGGAGAAGTACAGATACGCAGTATTTT. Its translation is CASSPGSGRSTDTQYF.

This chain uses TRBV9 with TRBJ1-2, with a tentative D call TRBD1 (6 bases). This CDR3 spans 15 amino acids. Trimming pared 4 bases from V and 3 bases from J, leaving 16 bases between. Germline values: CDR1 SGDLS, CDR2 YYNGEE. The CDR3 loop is CASSPRQGNYYGYTF. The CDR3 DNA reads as TGTGCCAGCAGCCCCAGGCAGGGGAATTACTATGGCTACACCTTC.